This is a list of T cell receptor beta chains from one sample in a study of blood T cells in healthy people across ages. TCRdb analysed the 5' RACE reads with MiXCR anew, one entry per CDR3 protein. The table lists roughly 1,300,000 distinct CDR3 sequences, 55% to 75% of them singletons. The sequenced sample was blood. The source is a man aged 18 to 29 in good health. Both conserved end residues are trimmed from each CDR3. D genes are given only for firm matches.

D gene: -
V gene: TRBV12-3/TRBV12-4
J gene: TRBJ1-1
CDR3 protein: VGSLGAGLNTEAF

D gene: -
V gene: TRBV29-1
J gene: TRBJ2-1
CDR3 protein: SENPLEGDNEQF

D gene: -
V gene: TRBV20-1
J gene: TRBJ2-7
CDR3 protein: SAQRGNYYEQY

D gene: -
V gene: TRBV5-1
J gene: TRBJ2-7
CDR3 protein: ASSFGPGLGYEQY

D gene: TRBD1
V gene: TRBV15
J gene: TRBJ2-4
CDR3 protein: ATSRGFRGQNIQY

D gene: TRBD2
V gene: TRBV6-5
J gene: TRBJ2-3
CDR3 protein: ASRGVRRERGDTQY

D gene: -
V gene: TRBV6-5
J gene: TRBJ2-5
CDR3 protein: ASSKRTLFQETQY

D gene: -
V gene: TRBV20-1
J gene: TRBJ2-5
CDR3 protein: SASPSGETQY

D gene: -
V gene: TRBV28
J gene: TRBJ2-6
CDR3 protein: ASTRGIARDGANVLT

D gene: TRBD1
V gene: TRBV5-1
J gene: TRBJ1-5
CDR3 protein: ASSLRQGRIDFSSNQPQH

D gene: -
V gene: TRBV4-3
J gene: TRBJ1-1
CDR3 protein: ASSQDSLITEAF

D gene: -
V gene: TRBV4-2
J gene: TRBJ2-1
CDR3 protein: ASSPSWAVLGEQF

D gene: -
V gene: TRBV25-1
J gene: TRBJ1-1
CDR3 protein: ASGDLWAF